This TCR delta chain was captured by sequencing in a study of gamma-delta T cells after stem cell transplantation. Germline values: CDR1 GEAIGNYY, CDR2 EKD. Trimming left V 3 bases short and J 0 bases short, with 16 bases between. The CDR3 has 16 residues. TCRdb re-called the RT-PCR reads through CATT. This table has about 3,200 delta-chain clones, 21% appearing once. The V gene is TRDV2, the J gene TRDJ1; no clear D gene. The receptor was derived from a human donor. It is not recorded whose cells these are; they may come from a transplant donor. The sample taken for sequencing was gamma-delta T cells. The DNA for the CDR3 is TGTGCCTGTGACCCCTTAGCCGCCCCAAACACCGATAAACTCATCTTT. This translates into CACDPLAAPNTDKLIF.